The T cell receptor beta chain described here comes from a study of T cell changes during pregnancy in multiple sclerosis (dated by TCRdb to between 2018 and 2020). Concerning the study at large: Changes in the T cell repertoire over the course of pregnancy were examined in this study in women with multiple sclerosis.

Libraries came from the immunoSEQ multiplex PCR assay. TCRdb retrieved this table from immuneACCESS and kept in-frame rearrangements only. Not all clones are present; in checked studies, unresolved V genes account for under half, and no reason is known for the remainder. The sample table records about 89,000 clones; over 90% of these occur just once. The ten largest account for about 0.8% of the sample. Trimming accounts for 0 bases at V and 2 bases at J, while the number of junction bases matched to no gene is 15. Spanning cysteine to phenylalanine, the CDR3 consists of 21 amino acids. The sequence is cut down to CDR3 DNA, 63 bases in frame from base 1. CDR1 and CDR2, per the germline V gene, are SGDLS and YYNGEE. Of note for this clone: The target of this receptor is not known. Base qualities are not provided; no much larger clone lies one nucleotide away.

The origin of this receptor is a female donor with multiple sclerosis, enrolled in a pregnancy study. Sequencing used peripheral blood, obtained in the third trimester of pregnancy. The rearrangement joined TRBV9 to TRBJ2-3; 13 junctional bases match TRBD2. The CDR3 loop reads CASSVGPGRTGLAGPTDTQYF. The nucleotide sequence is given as TGTGCCAGCAGCGTAGGCCCCGGCCGGACGGGACTAGCGGGGCCCACAGATACGCAGTATTTT.